This TCR beta chain stems from a study of cytomegalovirus exposure and HLA in healthy donors. V was cut by 5 bases and J by 1 base, with 10 bases left in between. Germline CDR1 is SGHTA and CDR2 is FQGNSA. The CDR3 sequence is 14 residues long. The PCR ran on 60 Vbeta and 13 Jbeta primers. Assay: immunoSEQ multiplex PCR; the TCRdb copy retains only in-frame clones and omits some. The table includes fewer than 200,000 clones, around 80% detected once. The source is a woman aged 45-65 years in good health and CMV-seropositive. Sequencing was done on a sample of PBMCs. J is TRBJ2-3 and V is TRBV7-2, with D possibly TRBD2 on 5 matching bases. CDR3 bases: TGTGCCAGCAGCCGCACTAGGCGCACAGATACGCAGTATTTT. Amino acids: CASSRTRRTDTQYF.